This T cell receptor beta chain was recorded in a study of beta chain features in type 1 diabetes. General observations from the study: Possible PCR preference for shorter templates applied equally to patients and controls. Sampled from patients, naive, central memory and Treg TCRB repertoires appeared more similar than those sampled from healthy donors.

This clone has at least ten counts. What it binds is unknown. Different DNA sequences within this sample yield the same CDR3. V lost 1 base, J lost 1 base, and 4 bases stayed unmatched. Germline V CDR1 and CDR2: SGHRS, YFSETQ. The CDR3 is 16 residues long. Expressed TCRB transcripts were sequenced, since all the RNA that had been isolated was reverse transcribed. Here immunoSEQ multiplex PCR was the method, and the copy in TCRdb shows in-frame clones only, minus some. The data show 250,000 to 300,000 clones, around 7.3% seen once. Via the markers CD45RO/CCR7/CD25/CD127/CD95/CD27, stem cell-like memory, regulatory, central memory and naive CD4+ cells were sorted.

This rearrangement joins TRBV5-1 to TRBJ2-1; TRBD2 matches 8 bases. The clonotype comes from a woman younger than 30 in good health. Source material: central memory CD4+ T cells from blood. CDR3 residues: CASSLTSGGSYNEQFF. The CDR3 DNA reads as TGCGCCAGCAGCTTGACTAGCGGAGGATCCTACAATGAGCAGTTCTTC. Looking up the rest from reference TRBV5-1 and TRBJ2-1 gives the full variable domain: KAGVTQTPRYLIKTRGQQVTLSCSPISGHRSVSWYQQTPGQGLQFLFEYFSETQRNKGNFPGRFSGRQFSNSRSEMNVSTLELGDSALYLCASSLTSGGSYNEQFFGPGTRLTVL.